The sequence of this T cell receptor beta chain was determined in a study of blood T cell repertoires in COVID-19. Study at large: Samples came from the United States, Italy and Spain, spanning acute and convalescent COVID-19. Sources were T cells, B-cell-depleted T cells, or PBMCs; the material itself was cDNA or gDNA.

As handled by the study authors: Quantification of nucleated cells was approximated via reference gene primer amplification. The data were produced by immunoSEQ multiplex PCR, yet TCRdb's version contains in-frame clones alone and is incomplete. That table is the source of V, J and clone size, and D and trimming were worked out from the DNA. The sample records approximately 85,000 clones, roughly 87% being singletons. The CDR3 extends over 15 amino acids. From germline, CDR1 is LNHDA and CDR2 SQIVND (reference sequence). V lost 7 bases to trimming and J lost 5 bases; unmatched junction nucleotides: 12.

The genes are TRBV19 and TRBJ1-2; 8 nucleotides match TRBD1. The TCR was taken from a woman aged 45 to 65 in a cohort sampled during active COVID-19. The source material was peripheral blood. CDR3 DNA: TGTGCCAGTACCTTTATGGACAGGGATGGTTATGGCTACACCTTC. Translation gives CASTFMDRDGYGYTF.